A selection of T cell receptor beta chains follows, all from one sample in a study of cytomegalovirus exposure and HLA in healthy donors. Method: immunoSEQ multiplex PCR; TCRdb's copy keeps in-frame clones and lacks some. The table lists under 150,000 clones, 73% of them singletons, with roughly an eighth in the top ten. Sequenced material: PBMCs. The source is a human donor in good health. Both conserved end residues are part of each CDR3. D genes are given only for firm matches. Part of the rows lack a size; the others show once, few, many or a class for expanded clones.

cdr3_length: 13; d_call: TRBD1; clone_size: -; j_call: TRBJ1-2; v_call: TRBV2; cdr3_aa: CASRTDRDYGYTF; cdr3_nt: TGTGCCAGCAGGACGGACAGGGACTATGGCTACACCTTC
cdr3_length: 13; d_call: -; clone_size: -; j_call: TRBJ2-3; v_call: TRBV23-1; cdr3_aa: CASSQKGADTQYF; cdr3_nt: TGCGCCAGCAGTCAAAAGGGAGCAGATACGCAGTATTTT
cdr3_length: 15; d_call: TRBD1; clone_size: -; j_call: TRBJ1-2; v_call: TRBV5-4; cdr3_aa: CASSLLAGQNYGYTF; cdr3_nt: TGTGCCAGCAGCTTGCTCGCGGGACAGAACTATGGCTACACCTTC
cdr3_length: 15; d_call: TRBD1; clone_size: -; j_call: TRBJ2-5; v_call: TRBV5-8; cdr3_aa: CASSSIRGRLETQYF; cdr3_nt: TGTGCCAGCAGCTCAATCAGGGGGCGGTTAGAGACCCAGTACTTC
cdr3_length: 15; d_call: -; clone_size: -; j_call: TRBJ1-5; v_call: TRBV19; cdr3_aa: CASSIVSTGGQPQHF; cdr3_nt: TGTGCCAGTAGTATAGTTTCCACGGGAGGTCAGCCCCAGCATTTT
cdr3_length: 14; d_call: -; clone_size: -; j_call: TRBJ2-3; v_call: TRBV11-3; cdr3_aa: CASSIGGGTDTQYF; cdr3_nt: TGTGCCAGCAGCATAGGGGGAGGCACAGATACGCAGTATTTT
cdr3_length: 14; d_call: -; clone_size: few; j_call: TRBJ1-2; v_call: TRBV5-1; cdr3_aa: CASSSEEEGYGYTF; cdr3_nt: TGCGCCAGCAGCTCGGAGGAGGAAGGCTATGGCTACACCTTC
cdr3_length: 15; d_call: -; clone_size: -; j_call: TRBJ1-2; v_call: TRBV7-9; cdr3_aa: CASSLANRRSFGYTF; cdr3_nt: TGTGCCAGCAGCTTAGCTAACAGACGCTCCTTCGGCTACACCTTC
cdr3_length: 14; d_call: -; clone_size: -; j_call: TRBJ2-1; v_call: TRBV11-1; cdr3_aa: CASSPRVTGDEQFF; cdr3_nt: TGTGCCAGCAGTCCACGGGTAACGGGGGATGAGCAGTTCTTC
cdr3_length: 15; d_call: -; clone_size: -; j_call: TRBJ2-3; v_call: TRBV9; cdr3_aa: CASSTTPSSTDTQYF; cdr3_nt: TGTGCCAGCAGCACTACACCGTCTAGCACAGATACGCAGTATTTT
cdr3_length: 11; d_call: -; clone_size: -; j_call: TRBJ1-2; v_call: TRBV5-6; cdr3_aa: CASSGGGGYTF; cdr3_nt: TGTGCCAGCAGCGGCGGGGGTGGCTACACCTTC
cdr3_length: 15; d_call: -; clone_size: -; j_call: TRBJ1-5; v_call: TRBV27; cdr3_aa: CVSSPRDTSNQPQHF; cdr3_nt: TGTGTCAGCAGCCCTCGGGACACCTCCAATCAGCCCCAGCATTTT
cdr3_length: 15; d_call: TRBD2; clone_size: few; j_call: TRBJ2-1; v_call: TRBV15; cdr3_aa: CATSRTGVRGDEQFF; cdr3_nt: TGTGCCACCAGCAGAACGGGGGTTCGGGGGGATGAGCAGTTCTTC
cdr3_length: 13; d_call: -; clone_size: few; j_call: TRBJ2-5; v_call: TRBV11-2; cdr3_aa: CASSFISGETQYF; cdr3_nt: TGTGCCAGCAGCTTTATTAGTGGAGAGACCCAGTACTTC
cdr3_length: 18; d_call: TRBD2; clone_size: -; j_call: TRBJ2-7; v_call: TRBV7-9; cdr3_aa: CASSLARGTSGRVYEQYF; cdr3_nt: TGTGCCAGCAGCTTAGCGCGAGGGACTAGCGGGAGAGTGTACGAGCAGTACTTC
cdr3_length: 15; d_call: -; clone_size: -; j_call: TRBJ2-7; v_call: TRBV9; cdr3_aa: CASSVGAASSYEQYF; cdr3_nt: TGTGCCAGCAGCGTAGGAGCGGCCAGCTCCTACGAGCAGTACTTC
cdr3_length: 14; d_call: -; clone_size: few; j_call: TRBJ1-3; v_call: TRBV28; cdr3_aa: CASREARSGNTIYF; cdr3_nt: TGTGCCAGCCGCGAGGCTAGGAGTGGAAACACCATATATTTT
cdr3_length: 15; d_call: -; clone_size: -; j_call: TRBJ2-3; v_call: TRBV5-4; cdr3_aa: CASSLDTGSTDTQYF; cdr3_nt: TGTGCCAGCAGCTTGGATACAGGTAGCACAGATACGCAGTATTTT